The clone carrying this T cell receptor (beta chain) came up many times. Its antigen is still unknown. The authors amplified TCR beta CDR3 regions, and they did so from RNA transcripts for repertoire sequencing. In the first round, RT-PCR was carried out with HTBI primers, and a multiplex PCR formed the second round. A single record per CDR3 protein comes from TCRdb applying MiXCR to the multiplex PCR reads. There are 660,000 or so distinct CDR3 sequences in the sample; just over 40% occur only once, and 3% to 4% lies in the top ten. The data were obtained in a study of Graves' ophthalmopathy and Graves' hyperthyroidism. Points from the study as a whole: Using 13 signatures, a model distinguished ophthalmopathy from stable hyperthyroidism, reaching around 86% sensitivity and 70% to 83% specificity. Blood shared most expanded thyroid clonotypes above 0.001 frequency.

Between the trimmed V and J ends, which lost 8 bases and 1 base, there was a span of 14 bases. The CDR3 extends over 14 amino acids. Germline V gene sequence: CDR1 SNHLY, CDR2 FYNNEI. Disease in donors with ophthalmopathy had moderate-to-severe activity, CAS ≥3, NOSPECS ≥4 and under 3 months' duration. This sequence joins TRBV2 and TRBJ1-1; tentative D call: TRBD1 (5 bases). Sequenced sample: peripheral blood. This TCR was sampled from an adult man with Graves' ophthalmopathy. As DNA, the CDR3 is TGTGCCAGCGATCTCAGGGTTCCGAACACTGAAGCTTTCTTT. Encoded protein: CASDLRVPNTEAFF.